These 8 T cell receptor beta chains were sequenced from one sample in a study of technical replicates of blood from four donors. This table comes from immunoSEQ multiplex PCR, and its TCRdb copy is limited to in-frame clones, with some not included. This table has over 90,000 clones, 95% appearing once. Sequencing was done on a sample of T cells isolated from PBMCs. The source of these receptors is a human donor in good health.

V gene TRBV10-1 combines with J gene TRBJ1-5; a possible D gene is TRBD1 (5 bases). Deletions cut 0 bases from V and 2 bases from J, with 20 bases between. This CDR3 is built from 19 residues. Per the germline V gene, CDR1 is WNHNN and CDR2 is SYGVQD (reference sequence). The CDR3 region is CASSESYDSHWCGNQPQHF. CDR3 coding DNA: TGCGCCAGCAGTGAGTCATATGACAGCCATTGGTGCGGCAATCAGCCCCAGCATTTT.

The J gene is TRBJ1-1, the V gene TRBV5-1; D unresolved. This CDR3 comprises 16 residues. Germline V lookup: CDR1 SGHRS, CDR2 YFSETQ. V was shortened by 0 bases and J by 0 bases, with 12 bases between the two germline ends. CDR3 in amino acids: CASSLASGLMNTEAFF. The CDR3 DNA is TGCGCCAGCAGCTTGGCCTCTGGGCTCATGAACACTGAAGCTTTCTTT.

This clone was seen more than once but under ten times. V is TRBV2 and J is TRBJ2-3, with D maybe TRBD2 (5 bases). This CDR3 has 15 residues. V was cut by 7 bases and J by 1 base, with 15 bases left in between. Germline V lookup: CDR1 SNHLY, CDR2 FYNNEI. The CDR3 here is CASIGIAPRTDTQYF. The CDR3 coding sequence is TGTGCCAGCATTGGCATAGCGCCTCGCACAGATACGCAGTATTTT.

The CDR3 loop is CASSLNRGLTIYNEQFF. CDR3 DNA sequence: TGTGCCAGCAGCTTGAACCGGGGACTCACGATCTACAATGAGCAGTTCTTC. The V call is TRBV11-3, the J call TRBJ2-1; D perhaps matches TRBD2 (6 bases). The CDR3 has 17 residues. Germline V gives CDR1 SGHNT, CDR2 YENEEA. Deletions cut 3 bases from V and 3 bases from J, with 18 bases between.

The chain combines TRBV5-5 with TRBJ1-1; 8 positions agree with TRBD1. CDR1 is SGHKS, CDR2 YYEKEE, per germline (reference sequence). V shed 4 bases and J 1 base; nucleotides not matched to a gene: 9. The CDR3 loop spans 16 amino acids. The CDR3 is CASSLLPGQENTEAFF. CDR3 bases: TGTGCCAGCAGCCTACTCCCGGGACAGGAGAACACTGAAGCTTTCTTT.

The V gene is TRBV28, the J gene TRBJ2-2; 9 bases align to TRBD1. V gave up 5 bases and J gave up 0 bases; unmatched junction bases: 7. The CDR3 extends over 17 amino acids. Per germline, CDR1 MDHEN and CDR2 SYDVKM. Here the CDR3 reads CASSLFGTGTNTGELFF. Written as DNA, the CDR3 is TGTGCCAGCAGTCTCTTTGGGACAGGGACGAACACCGGGGAGCTGTTTTTT. Full variable domain (rest looked up from reference TRBV28 and TRBJ2-2): DVKVTQSSRYLVKRTGEKVFLECVQDMDHENMFWYRQDPGLGLRLIYFSYDVKMKEKGDIPEGYSVSREKKERFSLILESASTNQTSMYLCASSLFGTGTNTGELFFGEGSRLTVL.

The genes are TRBV4-1 and TRBJ2-3; 7 bases match TRBD2. The CDR3 spans 15 residues. Losses at the gene ends were 0 bases for V and 3 bases for J; bases not matched to a gene: 3. The V gene's germline CDR1 is MGHRA and CDR2 YSYEKL. CDR3 protein: CASSQDGGETDTQYF. CDR3 DNA sequence: TGCGCCAGCAGCCAAGATGGGGGGGAGACAGATACGCAGTATTTT.

This clone was found a few times. The rearrangement joins TRBV28 to TRBJ1-1; 9 nucleotides align to TRBD1. The CDR3 is 14 amino acids. V trimming: 2 bases; J trimming: 4 bases; junction bases outside the gene matches: 2. Germline lookup yields CDR1 MDHEN and CDR2 SYDVKM. CDR3 residues: CASSLTGGVTEAFF. CDR3 nucleotide sequence: TGTGCCAGCAGTTTAACAGGGGGCGTCACTGAAGCTTTCTTT.